The 19 T cell receptor beta chains below all came from one sample that was sequenced in a study of T cell changes during pregnancy in multiple sclerosis. The repertoire was sequenced with immunoSEQ multiplex PCR; TCRdb's copy has only in-frame clones and lacks some. This sample has over 35,000 clones, with 90% found just once. Here the sequenced sample was CD8+ T cells from peripheral blood mononuclear cells, taken in the first trimester of pregnancy. Receptors were obtained from a female donor with multiple sclerosis, enrolled in a pregnancy study.

This clone was recorded once. V usage is TRBV7-6 and J usage is TRBJ1-1; a possible D gene is TRBD1 (6 bases). Germline lookup yields CDR1 SGHVS and CDR2 FNYEAQ. The CDR3 is 16 residues long. Trimming removed 1 base from V and 1 base from J, with 13 bases in between. The CDR3 region is CASSLVGPGENTEAFF. The DNA for the CDR3 is TGTGCCAGCAGCTTAGTGGGTCCAGGGGAGAACACTGAAGCTTTCTTT.

This sequence joins TRBV6-1 and TRBJ2-3, with D possibly matching TRBD2 (5 bases). Germline assignment: CDR1 MNHNS and CDR2 SASEGT. There are 15 residues in the CDR3. Trimming removed 1 base at V and 3 bases at J, with 11 bases between. This CDR3 is CASSEGTRRTDTQYF. Here the CDR3 DNA reads TGTGCCAGCAGTGAAGGAACCCGGAGGACAGATACGCAGTATTTT.

V and J are TRBV5-5 and TRBJ1-2; D possibly corresponds to TRBD1 (6 bases). Germline loops: CDR1 SGHKS, CDR2 YYEKEE (reference sequence). The CDR3 has 13 residues. Trimming took off 4 bases at V and 8 bases at J, with 15 bases between the two ends. The CDR3 here is CASSLAGANGYTF. CDR3 bases: TGTGCCAGCAGCCTCGCGGGGGCTAACGGCTACACCTTC.

This rearrangement joins TRBV19 to TRBJ1-5; maybe TRBD1 (5 bases). CDR1 is LNHDA, CDR2 SQIVND, per germline (reference sequence). This CDR3 has 15 residues. The V end was cut by 7 bases, the J end by 7 bases, with 20 bases between. CDR3 nucleotide sequence: TGTGCCAGTACCCCTGCCTGGGGCATGGGGCAGCCCCAGCATTTT. This sequence encodes CASTPAWGMGQPQHF.

The chain recombines TRBV15 with TRBJ2-1; possible D gene TRBD2, 6 bases. Germline assignment: CDR1 LNHNV and CDR2 YYDKDF (reference sequence). CDR3 length equals 12 residues. Trimming cost V 8 bases and J 5 bases, with 10 bases left between them. CDR3 nucleotides: TGTGCCACCTCGGGAGCCAACAATGAGCAGTTCTTC. Translation: CATSGANNEQFF.

The table lists this clone with a count of one. The chain carries TRBV5-3 and TRBJ2-1, with 15 positions matching TRBD2. TRBV5-3 is sorted into the ORF group, with uncertain function. The CDR3 has 15 amino acids. J gave up 6 bases and V 4 bases, and 2 bases lay outside the gene matches. The CDR3: CARSLGLAGGNEQFF. In DNA form, the CDR3 reads TGTGCCAGAAGCCTGGGACTAGCGGGGGGCAATGAGCAGTTCTTC.

This chain links TRBV5-8 with TRBJ1-2; 8 bases fit TRBD1. CDR3 length equals 17 residues. V was pared by 0 bases and J by 3 bases, with 10 bases of the junction left unmatched. Germline-derived CDR1 and CDR2 are SGHTS and YDEGEE. CDR3 loop: CASSLGDRGLLYYGYTF. DNA for the CDR3: TGTGCCAGCAGCTTGGGAGACAGGGGACTCCTTTACTATGGCTACACCTTC.

This chain links TRBV27 with TRBJ2-7, with 7 positions matching TRBD2. Per germline, CDR1 MNHEY and CDR2 SMNVEV (reference sequence). The junction had 13 bases not matched to a gene; V was cut back by 4 bases and J by 4 bases. The CDR3 is made up of 16 amino acids. The CDR3 bases are TGTGCCAGCAGTTCAAACCCGACTAGCTTCGTATACGAGCAGTACTTC. Residues: CASSSNPTSFVYEQYF.

The rearrangement joins TRBV9 to TRBJ1-2, with D possibly matching TRBD1 (6 bases). Trimming took 2 bases from V and 3 from J, leaving 11 bases between them. CDR3 size: 14 residues. Germline CDR1 reads SGDLS; CDR2 reads YYNGEE. As DNA, the CDR3 is TGTGCCAGCAGCGTTAACAGGGCGGACTATGGCTACACCTTC. This encodes CASSVNRADYGYTF.

The V and J genes are TRBV29-1 and TRBJ2-7; a weak D match, TRBD2 (6 bases). This CDR3 has 14 amino acids. The V end lost 6 bases, the J end lost 0 bases, and 15 bases lay between the germline ends. The germline CDR1 and CDR2 sequences are SQVTM and ANQGSEA. CDR3 DNA sequence: TGCAGCGTCCGATTCGGGACTGACTCCTACGAGCAGTACTTC. As protein: CSVRFGTDSYEQYF.

The rearrangement links TRBV27 to TRBJ2-7; 7 bases fit TRBD1. Trimming removed 5 bases from V and 4 bases from J; junction bases left unmatched: 5. Germline V CDR1 and CDR2: MNHEY, SMNVEV (reference sequence). The CDR3 sequence is 13 residues long. Written as DNA, the CDR3 is TGTGCCAGCAGTGGGACAGCGAATTACGAGCAGTACTTC. Translated, it gives CASSGTANYEQYF.

This chain connects TRBV9 to TRBJ1-2; D gene unclear. Germline values: CDR1 SGDLS, CDR2 YYNGEE. The length of the CDR3 is 12 residues. V lost 3 bases, J lost 4 bases, and 7 bases lay in between. CDR3 protein: CASSDSSYGYTF. CDR3 in DNA: TGTGCCAGCAGCGATAGCAGCTATGGCTACACCTTC.

J is TRBJ2-1 and V is TRBV5-5; 7 positions match TRBD1. The CDR3 sequence is 16 residues long. J was trimmed by 4 bases and V by 2 bases; bases with no gene match: 9. Germline assignment: CDR1 SGHKS and CDR2 YYEKEE (reference sequence). The CDR3 protein is CASSFYRGPGYNEQFF. CDR3 DNA: TGTGCCAGCAGCTTTTACAGGGGCCCGGGGTACAATGAGCAGTTCTTC.

A word on this clone: No conserved phenylalanine or tryptophan is present at the end of the CDR3, so a read error is the likely explanation. The DNA is left out, because the CDR3 cannot be placed on it with certainty; the CDR3 is given as TCRdb lists it. The chain uses TRBV5-5 and TRBJ2-3; TRBD1 is the table's D call, not checked against the DNA. Ends included, the CDR3 has 12 residues. Germline V gives CDR1 SGHKS, CDR2 YYEKEE (reference sequence). CDR3 protein: CASSGGQYLSTP.

This chain uses TRBV9 with TRBJ2-3; a weak D match, TRBD2 (6 bases). Germline CDR1 and CDR2: SGDLS and YYNGEE. The ends were cut back, 0 bases at V and 3 bases at J, with 8 bases in the middle. The CDR3 consists of 14 residues. In DNA, the CDR3 is TGTGCCAGCAGCGTAGACGGAGGGACAGATACGCAGTATTTT. Translation gives CASSVDGGTDTQYF. Combining the CDR3 with reference TRBV9 and TRBJ2-3 gives the whole variable domain DSGVTQTPKHLITATGQRVTLRCSPRSGDLSVYWYQQSLDQGLQFLIQYYNGEERAKGNILERFSAQQFPDLHSELNLSSLELGDSALYFCASSVDGGTDTQYFGPGTRLTVL.

The chain recombines TRBV2 with TRBJ2-1; D perhaps matches TRBD2 (5 bases). Germline V gene sequence: CDR1 SNHLY, CDR2 FYNNEI. The CDR3 sequence is 16 residues long. Trimming left V 7 bases short and J 7 bases short, with 23 bases between. The CDR3 region has the DNA TGTGCCAGCAAACTTGCCACTAGAACCCACCAAAATGAGCAGTTCTTC. It encodes CASKLATRTHQNEQFF. Looking up the rest from reference TRBV2 and TRBJ2-1 gives the full variable domain: EPEVTQTPSHQVTQMGQEVILRCVPISNHLYFYWYRQILGQKVEFLVSFYNNEISEKSEIFDDQFSVERPDGSNFTLKIRSTKLEDSAMYFCASKLATRTHQNEQFFGPGTRLTVL.

Note on this clone: This sample includes further DNA sequences coding for the same CDR3. V is TRBV4-2 and J is TRBJ2-4; D perhaps matches TRBD1 (5 bases). Trimming took 3 bases from V and 0 from J, leaving 15 bases between them. The CDR3 loop spans 17 amino acids. CDR1 and CDR2 from the germline V gene are LGHNA and YNFKEQ. The CDR3 is CASSQDWSGIAKNIQYF. CDR3 DNA: TGTGCCAGCAGCCAGGATTGGTCAGGGATAGCCAAAAACATTCAGTACTTC.

V gene TRBV29-1 combines with J gene TRBJ2-3; TRBD1 matches 9 bases. Germline V gene data show CDR1 as SQVTM and CDR2 as ANQGSEA. The V gene end was trimmed by 0 bases and the J gene end by 6 bases; junction bases not matched to a gene: 7. The CDR3 length is 15 residues. CDR3 sequence: CSVEDPQGAADTQYF. CDR3 DNA: TGCAGCGTTGAAGATCCACAGGGGGCAGCGGATACGCAGTATTTT.

V usage is TRBV5-1 and J usage is TRBJ2-7, with D possibly matching TRBD2 (5 bases). Looked up from germline, CDR1 is SGHRS and CDR2 is YFSETQ. V gave up 5 bases and J gave up 2 bases, with 8 bases separating them. This CDR3 region has 12 residues. The CDR3, as DNA: TGCGCCAGCAGTCCGGGGACCTACGAGCAGTACTTC. It translates to CASSPGTYEQYF.